These T cell receptor beta chains were read from a single sample in a study of identical twins. One entry per CDR3 protein, called by TCRdb with MiXCR from the 5' RACE reads. The sample carries a few hundred thousand distinct CDR3 sequences, about 12% recorded once. The sample was also linked to a second study, of yellow fever vaccine responses in identical twins.

Material for sequencing was CD8+ T cells sorted from blood. These receptors came from a woman between 18 and 29 years old in good health. Each CDR3 is given with its conserved first and last residue. A D gene is named only where the DNA matches it firmly. Clone size appears in some rows only: once, few, many, or a class for an expanded clone.

J gene,V gene,clone size,D gene,CDR3 DNA,CDR3 protein
TRBJ2-7,TRBV7-8,NA,TRBD2,TGTGCCAGCAGCTCCGGGACTATGACCTACGAGCAGTACTTC,CASSSGTMTYEQYF
TRBJ1-2,TRBV29-1,many,NA,TGCAGCGTTGGGGAGAGCAATAACTATGGCTACACCTTC,CSVGESNNYGYTF
TRBJ2-7,TRBV10-2,few,TRBD2,TGCGCCAGCAGGAGCGGGACCAATGGCTACGAGCAGTACTTC,CASRSGTNGYEQYF
TRBJ2-1,TRBV12-3/TRBV12-4,many,TRBD2,TGTGCCAGCAGTTCGCTAGCGGGAGGCGAGAATGAGCAGTTCTTC,CASSSLAGGENEQFF
TRBJ2-1,TRBV11-1,few,TRBD1,TGTGCCAGCAGCGACGACAGGGGGCGAGGAGAGCAGTTCTTC,CASSDDRGRGEQFF
TRBJ2-1,TRBV3-1,NA,NA,TGTGCCAGCAGCCACCCTGGACAGGAGCAGTTCTTC,CASSHPGQEQFF
TRBJ1-2,TRBV4-1,few,TRBD1,TGCGCCAGCAGCCCTCCCACCGGACAGGGTGGCTACACCTTC,CASSPPTGQGGYTF
TRBJ1-1,TRBV12-3/TRBV12-4,NA,TRBD1,TGTGCCAGCAGAAAAACGCAGGGGGACACTGAAGCTTTCTTT,CASRKTQGDTEAFF
TRBJ2-5,TRBV4-1,NA,TRBD2,TGCGCCAGCAGCCAGCTAGCGGGGATGTTGGAGACCCAGTACTTC,CASSQLAGMLETQYF
TRBJ2-2,TRBV6-7,NA,NA,TGTGCCAGCAGTACCACCCATAACACCGGGGAGCTGTTTTTT,CASSTTHNTGELFF
TRBJ2-1,TRBV2,NA,TRBD2,TGTGCCAGCAACGGACTAGCGGGCGATGAGCAGTTCTTC,CASNGLAGDEQFF
TRBJ2-4,TRBV13,few,NA,TGTGCCAGCAGCTTAGGGCAGAACATTCAGTACTTC,CASSLGQNIQYF
TRBJ2-2,TRBV29-1,many,NA,TGCAGCGTTGAAGTGGCAGGGTCCGGGGAGCTGTTTTTT,CSVEVAGSGELFF
TRBJ1-5,TRBV20-1,NA,NA,TGCAGTGCTTCCGCGGGGGACAATCAGCCCCAGCATTTT,CSASAGDNQPQHF
TRBJ2-2,TRBV20-1,many,TRBD2,TGCAGTGCTCCTCTACTAGCGGGAGGGCAGAACACCGGGGAGCTGTTTTTT,CSAPLLAGGQNTGELFF
TRBJ2-1,TRBV29-1,NA,TRBD2,TGCAGCGTTGAAGGTTCTGGGGGACTAGGATACAATGAGCAGTTCTTC,CSVEGSGGLGYNEQFF
TRBJ1-1,TRBV9,few,NA,TGTGCCAGCAGCGTCGACGGGGCGGGGAGCACTGAAGCTTTCTTT,CASSVDGAGSTEAFF
TRBJ1-2,TRBV4-2,NA,NA,TGTGCCAGCAGCCAAGATGGGTCCGGCTACACCTTC,CASSQDGSGYTF
TRBJ2-1,TRBV7-2,NA,TRBD2,TGTGCCAGCAGCTTATATCCGGGAGGTCTCGACAATGAGCAGTTCTTC,CASSLYPGGLDNEQFF
TRBJ2-5,TRBV12-3/TRBV12-4,few,NA,TGTGCCAGCAGTTTCCCCCCGCTGGGCGCAGGAGAGACCCAGTACTTC,CASSFPPLGAGETQYF
TRBJ2-2,TRBV6-1,many,NA,TGTGCCAGCGGTAGCGGAGGAGGGACCGGGGAGCTGTTTTTT,CASGSGGGTGELFF
TRBJ2-7,TRBV7-9,NA,NA,TGTGCCAGCACCCCGGGGAAGTACGAGCAGTACTTC,CASTPGKYEQYF
TRBJ2-1,TRBV6-1,NA,NA,TGTGCCAGCAGCCTAACAGGGAGCGTGTCCGGTGAGCAGTTCTTC,CASSLTGSVSGEQFF
TRBJ1-2,TRBV4-1,many,NA,TGCGCCAGCAGCCCGGTCTCACAGGGTACTTTCTATGGCTACACCTTC,CASSPVSQGTFYGYTF
TRBJ2-3,TRBV9,few,NA,TGTGCCAGCAGCGTAGGCGGGGTTCCAGATACGCAGTATTTT,CASSVGGVPDTQYF